Following are 22 T cell receptor beta chains from one sample sequenced in a study of cytomegalovirus exposure and HLA in healthy donors. The assay was immunoSEQ multiplex PCR, and TCRdb's table has in-frame clones only and misses some. The data show 65,000 or so clones, about 94% seen once. The material sequenced was PBMCs. These receptors originate from a man between 18 and 35 years old in good health and CMV-seropositive.

The rearrangement links TRBV25-1 to TRBJ1-2; D ambiguous. Germline V lookup: CDR1 MGHDK, CDR2 SYGVNS. The CDR3 has 12 amino acids. Trimming shortened V by 8 bases and J by 4 bases, and 11 bases separated the two germline ends. CDR3 DNA sequence: TGTGCCAGCTCCGGCGGCCTCTATGGCTACACCTTC. This encodes CASSGGLYGYTF.

The chain joins TRBV25-1 to TRBJ2-6, with 7 bases identical to TRBD2. V dropped 5 bases and J dropped 2; count of bases not matched to a gene: 6. CDR3 length: 16 residues. CDR1 and CDR2 from the germline V gene are MGHDK and SYGVNS. CDR3 region: CASSPQGRAGANVLTF. CDR3 sequence (DNA): TGTGCCAGCAGTCCTCAAGGGAGGGCTGGGGCCAACGTCCTGACTTTC. Drawing the rest from reference TRBV25-1 and TRBJ2-6, the complete variable domain is EADIYQTPRYLVIGTGKKITLECSQTMGHDKMYWYQQDPGMELHLIHYSYGVNSTEKGDLSSESTVSRIRTEHFPLTLESARPSHTSQYLCASSPQGRAGANVLTFGAGSRLTVL.

The chain uses TRBV2 and TRBJ1-5; 8 bases agree with TRBD1. The CDR3 has 16 amino acids. Germline CDR1 and CDR2: SNHLY and FYNNEI. V was pared by 6 bases and J by 4 bases, with 11 bases of the junction left unmatched. The CDR3 spells CASRRYDRGMNQPQHF. The CDR3 DNA is TGTGCCAGCAGACGGTACGACAGGGGCATGAATCAGCCCCAGCATTTT.

The chain carries TRBV30 and TRBJ1-1; no firm D call. Looked up from germline, CDR1 is GTSNPN and CDR2 is SVGIG (reference sequence). Trimming took 2 bases from V and 0 from J, leaving 4 bases between them. The CDR3 has 12 amino acids. CDR3 amino acids: CAWSRVNTEAFF. The CDR3 DNA sequence: TGTGCCTGGAGTCGGGTGAACACTGAAGCTTTCTTT.

CDR3 residues: CASSPPGTGTGEQYF. The CDR3 coding sequence is TGTGCCAGCAGTCCCCCGGGGACAGGGACCGGGGAGCAGTACTTC. This sequence joins TRBV2 and TRBJ2-7; 9 positions match TRBD1. Germline lookup yields CDR1 SNHLY and CDR2 FYNNEI. The CDR3 extends over 15 amino acids. With 5 bases clipped from V and 7 bases from J, the junction kept 12 bases outside the gene matches.

The chain links TRBV7-2 to TRBJ2-1, with 7 bases that match TRBD1. CDR1 is SGHTA, CDR2 FQGNSA, per germline. V lost 1 base, J lost 0 bases, and 3 bases stayed unmatched. This CDR3 is 16 amino acids long. The chain's CDR3 is CASSLEGAGSYNEQFF. The DNA for the CDR3 is TGTGCCAGCAGCTTAGAGGGGGCCGGCTCCTACAATGAGCAGTTCTTC. Drawing the rest from reference TRBV7-2 and TRBJ2-1, the complete variable domain is GAGVSQSPSNKVTEKGKDVELRCDPISGHTALYWYRQSLGQGLEFLIYFQGNSAPDKSGLPSDRFSAERTGGSVSTLTIQRTQQEDSAVYLCASSLEGAGSYNEQFFGPGTRLTVL.

This rearrangement joins TRBV7-3 to TRBJ2-2, with a weak D call TRBD1 (5 bases). The V end was cut by 9 bases, the J end by 4 bases, with 15 bases between. The CDR3 is 14 residues long. From germline, CDR1 is SGHTA and CDR2 FQGTGA. CDR3 coding DNA: TGTGCCAGTACGCCAGGGCCACCCACCGGGGAGCTGTTTTTT. It codes for CASTPGPPTGELFF.

This sequence joins TRBV9 and TRBJ2-2; 9 nucleotides align to TRBD2. Germline V lookup: CDR1 SGDLS, CDR2 YYNGEE. There are 16 residues in the CDR3. V trimming: 4 bases; J trimming: 3 bases; junction bases outside the gene matches: 7. This CDR3 is CASSPDAGGDTGELFF. The CDR3 coding sequence is TGTGCCAGCAGCCCAGATGCGGGAGGGGACACCGGGGAGCTGTTTTTT.

The rearrangement joins TRBV7-3 to TRBJ2-5; D perhaps matches TRBD2 (6 bases). Germline-derived CDR1 and CDR2 are SGHTA and FQGTGA. Trimming cost V 3 bases and J 4 bases, with 9 bases left between them. The CDR3 loop spans 13 amino acids. The CDR3 sequence is CASSFQGGETQYF. The DNA for the CDR3 is TGTGCCAGCAGCTTCCAGGGAGGAGAGACCCAGTACTTC.

The V gene is TRBV7-3, the J gene TRBJ2-1; TRBD1 matches at 8 bases. The V and J ends lost 1 base and 8 bases, in that order; junction bases with no gene match: 10. The CDR3 length is 16 residues. Germline values: CDR1 SGHTA, CDR2 FQGTGA. Written as DNA, the CDR3 is TGTGCCAGCAGCTTAAGGCGGACAGGGAGTAGTGATGAGCAGTTCTTC. Its protein is CASSLRRTGSSDEQFF.

The chain uses TRBV14 and TRBJ2-4, with 9 bases that match TRBD1. This CDR3 is 17 amino acids long. The germline CDR1 and CDR2 sequences are SGHDN and FVKESK. Unmatched junction bases numbered 4, after V lost 1 base and J lost 0 bases. The CDR3 DNA follows: TGTGCCAGCAGCCAAGTGGGACAGGGTTTAGCCAAAAACATTCAGTACTTC. Translation: CASSQVGQGLAKNIQYF.

The V gene is TRBV29-1, the J gene TRBJ2-7; D possibly corresponds to TRBD1 (6 bases). The germline V gene has CDR1 SQVTM and CDR2 ANQGSEA. The CDR3 contains 11 residues. CDR3: CGGRTTYEQYF. Written as DNA, the CDR3 is TGCGGGGGCCGGACAACCTACGAGCAGTACTTC.

The chain couples TRBV7-9 to TRBJ2-1; perhaps TRBD1 as D (6 bases). V was trimmed by 1 base and J by 4 bases, leaving 17 bases between them. The CDR3 extends over 17 amino acids. Germline values: CDR1 SEHNR, CDR2 FQNEAQ (reference sequence). CDR3 DNA sequence: TGTGCCAGCAGCTTAGTTTCGGCACAGGGAGTGTACAATGAGCAGTTCTTC. It encodes CASSLVSAQGVYNEQFF.

The gene calls are TRBV2 and TRBJ2-7, with TRBD1 matching 8 bases. This CDR3 contains 15 residues. Per the germline V gene, CDR1 is SNHLY and CDR2 is FYNNEI. J was trimmed by 0 bases and V by 1 base; bases with no gene match: 2. The CDR3 DNA reads as TGTGCCAGCAGTGAAGGGACAGGGTACTCCTACGAGCAGTACTTC. It encodes CASSEGTGYSYEQYF.

The chain joins TRBV7-2 to TRBJ1-6, with 10 positions matching TRBD1. Germline CDR1 reads SGHTA; CDR2 reads FQGNSA. There are 16 residues in the CDR3. Germline trimming cut 6 bases from V and 3 bases from J; bases unmatched to any gene: 5. CDR3: CASSPTGGFYNSPLHF. As DNA, the CDR3 is TGTGCCAGCAGTCCGACAGGGGGCTTCTATAATTCACCCCTCCACTTT.

The rearrangement uses TRBV10-1 and TRBJ2-2; D may be TRBD1 (7 bases). The CDR3 spans 14 residues. Trimming took 9 bases from V and 4 from J, leaving 15 bases between them. Per the germline V gene, CDR1 is WNHNN and CDR2 is SYGVQD (reference sequence). The CDR3 loop is CASSRQGGTGELFF. CDR3 nucleotides: TGCGCCAGTTCGAGACAGGGAGGCACCGGGGAGCTGTTTTTT.

The chain combines TRBV6-1 with TRBJ2-7; the D gene is possibly TRBD2 (8 bases). The CDR3 has 15 amino acids. Deletions cut 6 bases from V and 5 bases from J, with 20 bases between. Germline-derived CDR1 and CDR2 are MNHNS and SASEGT. The CDR3 is CASRQPGGLGNEQYF. The CDR3 DNA sequence: TGTGCCAGCAGACAACCAGGGGGACTAGGGAACGAGCAGTACTTC.

CDR3 nucleotide sequence: TGTGCCAGTAGTATCACACAGGGGAATTACGAGCAGTACTTC. Translation gives CASSITQGNYEQYF. The chain recombines TRBV19 with TRBJ2-7; 7 bases are a match to TRBD1. This CDR3 is 14 amino acids long. The germline CDR1 and CDR2 sequences are LNHDA and SQIVND (reference sequence). The ends lost 3 bases at V and 4 bases at J; junction bases unmatched: 6.

The chain joins TRBV2 to TRBJ2-7; TRBD2 is a possible D gene (6 bases). The V and J ends lost 5 bases and 0 bases respectively, with 14 bases between them. The CDR3 is made up of 15 amino acids. Germline-derived CDR1 and CDR2 are SNHLY and FYNNEI. CDR3 DNA sequence: TGTGCCAGCAGTTTTGGGCGGGGAAGCTCCTACGAGCAGTACTTC. Amino acids: CASSFGRGSSYEQYF.

The gene calls are TRBV27 and TRBJ2-4; D perhaps matches TRBD1 (6 bases). Germline V lookup: CDR1 MNHEY, CDR2 SMNVEV (reference sequence). The V gene lost 5 bases and the J gene lost 2 bases, with 10 bases spanning the gap. The CDR3 loop spans 14 amino acids. CDR3 amino acids: CASSLQGSKNIQYF. The CDR3 DNA follows: TGTGCCAGCAGTCTCCAGGGGTCCAAAAACATTCAGTACTTC.

This rearrangement joins TRBV30 to TRBJ2-2, with D perhaps matching TRBD2 (6 bases). From germline, CDR1 is GTSNPN and CDR2 SVGIG (reference sequence). Trimming cost V 0 bases and J 3 bases, with 11 bases left between them. The CDR3 length is 15 residues. In nucleotides, the CDR3 is TGTGCCTGGAGTGTACCTAGCGCGTACACCGGGGAGCTGTTTTTT. This codes for CAWSVPSAYTGELFF. The whole variable domain, remainder taken from reference TRBV30 and TRBJ2-2, is SQTIHQWPATLVQPVGSPLSLECTVEGTSNPNLYWYRQAAGRGLQLLFYSVGIGQISSEVPQNLSASRPQDRQFILSSKKLLLSDSGFYLCAWSVPSAYTGELFFGEGSRLTVL.

This chain connects TRBV27 to TRBJ1-1; D might be TRBD1 (6 bases). This CDR3 comprises 18 residues. Deletions cut 6 bases from V and 1 base from J, with 24 bases between. The germline V gene has CDR1 MNHEY and CDR2 SMNVEV (reference sequence). CDR3 amino acids: CASRPLRGEADRNTEAFF. In DNA, the CDR3 is TGTGCCAGCAGACCTCTCCGAGGGGAAGCGGACAGGAACACTGAAGCTTTCTTT.